This T cell receptor (beta chain) was obtained from a study of T cells in Graves' hyperthyroidism and ophthalmopathy. Ophthalmopathy cases scored 3 or more on the Clinical Activity Score and 4 or more on NOSPECS grade, with duration below 3 months. Fresh peripheral blood, approximately 9.1 ml, was the source of the PBMCs. The CDR3 length is 15 residues. The trim removed 6 bases at V and 3 bases at J, leaving 9 bases unmatched. Germline V gene lookup returns CDR1 MNHEY and CDR2 SMNVEV (reference sequence). The study's findings and limits: The model foresaw ophthalmopathy a median roughly 6.3 months prior to onset. Blood held most thyroid clonotypes expanded above 0.001 frequency.

At least ten counts were recorded for this clonotype. Its antigen is unknown. Researchers amplified the TCR beta CDR3 regions from RNA transcripts. TCR CDR3 underwent first-round RT-PCR with the HTBI primer set. One entry per CDR3 protein, called by TCRdb with MiXCR from the multiplex PCR reads. Among hundreds of thousands of distinct CDR3 sequences, roughly 15% were seen once, and the ten largest hold approximately 12%. The sequence was collected from a woman aged 45-65 years with Graves' ophthalmopathy. V usage is TRBV27 and J usage is TRBJ1-1; 8 bases line up with TRBD1. The sequenced sample was blood. CDR3 loop: CASSFTGGRDTEAFF. The CDR3 DNA sequence: TGTGCCAGCAGCTTTACAGGGGGTAGGGACACTGAAGCTTTCTTT.